Given below is one TCR beta chain in context. Its specificity is not known. Several immunoSEQ 96-well plates shared each subset's DNA, each plate a replicate. Sequencing was performed with immunoSEQ multiplex PCR; in TCRdb, only in-frame clones are kept and a portion is missing. The sample records about 820,000 clones, over 90% being singletons. The data were obtained in a study of shared clonotypes between healthy human individuals. About the research overall: Those who served as donors were a couple of women and three men between the ages of 18 and 49. Three plates each covered CD4 naive and memory; CD8 naive two, CD8 memory one. Points from the study as a whole: The genetic and exposure-history diversity represented was limited by few donors.

Naive CD8 cells were CD45RO-negative, positively selected for CCR7, excluding terminally differentiated effector memory CD45RA+ cells. CDR1 is SEHNR and CDR2 is FQNEAQ in the germline V gene (reference sequence). V was clipped by 3 bases and J by 13 bases, with 15 bases between them. The CDR3 totals 13 residues. The J gene is TRBJ2-2, the V gene TRBV7-9; maybe TRBD2 (6 bases). The receptor was isolated from a man in his thirties or forties in good health. Sequenced material: naive CD8+ T cells sorted from blood. CDR3 in amino acids: CASSFGGSSGLFF. In DNA form, the CDR3 reads TGTGCCAGCAGCTTCGGAGGGTCTAGTGGGCTGTTTTTT.